A selection of T cell receptor beta chains follows, all from one sample in a study of human T cells and chemical hapten exposure. MiXCR, run by TCRdb on the RACE reads, gives a single entry per CDR3 protein. This sample has tens of thousands of distinct CDR3 sequences, with approximately 10% found just once. The sample in question was whole blood, obtained in connection with sensitization to the hapten diphenylcyclopropenone (DPC). The receptors derive from a woman in her thirties or forties with alopecia areata. Some clones in this sample may be carry-over from other donors' samples. Each CDR3 is given with its conserved first and last residue. The D gene is left open where the match is weak. Size values are once, few and many counts, or a class for expanded clones, and some rows have none.

J	size	V	D	CDR3	DNA
TRBJ2-2	many	TRBV2	TRBD1	CASSRQGYRNTGELFF	TGTGCCAGCAGTCGACAGGGGTATCGAAACACCGGGGAGCTGTTTTTT
TRBJ1-2	few	TRBV25-1	.	CASSHRDPRGYTF	TGTGCCAGCAGTCACCGGGACCCCCGTGGCTACACCTTC
TRBJ1-2	many	TRBV29-1	.	CSVVFQGGPYGYTF	TGCAGCGTTGTGTTTCAGGGTGGCCCTTATGGCTACACCTTC
TRBJ1-4	many	TRBV20-1	.	CSAARAPNEKLFF	TGCAGTGCCGCACGGGCGCCTAATGAAAAACTGTTTTTT
TRBJ1-1	.	TRBV5-4	TRBD1	CASSTDRGQAEAFF	TGTGCCAGCAGCACTGACAGGGGGCAGGCTGAAGCTTTCTTT
TRBJ1-1	few	TRBV10-3	.	CAISESISKTLNTEAFF	TGTGCCATCAGTGAGTCGATTTCTAAGACCTTGAACACTGAAGCTTTCTTT
TRBJ1-1	many	TRBV19	.	CASRLTSEAFF	TGTGCCAGTAGGCTGACATCTGAAGCTTTCTTT
TRBJ2-1	.	TRBV11-3	.	CASSAGGPIWYNEQFF	TGTGCCAGCAGCGCCGGGGGGCCCATTTGGTACAATGAGCAGTTCTTC
TRBJ2-5	many	TRBV7-6	TRBD1	CASNPQGDGETQYF	TGTGCCAGCAACCCCCAGGGGGACGGGGAGACCCAGTACTTC
TRBJ2-4	.	TRBV4-3	.	CASSQEYRADIQYF	TGCGCCAGCAGCCAAGAATACAGGGCTGACATTCAGTACTTC